The sequence of this T cell receptor beta chain was determined in a study of molecular identifiers for immune sequencing clone quantification. Study conclusions and caveats: Jurkat TCR RNA from one cell was spiked into 1 million or so naive cells, and it was reportedly detectable there. Clones exceeding 20 RNA copies carried over 97% of effector molecules but under 1% of naive-cell molecules.

V lost 3 bases to trimming and J lost 8 bases; unmatched junction nucleotides: 11. The CDR3 runs 15 residues. Germline V gene lookup returns CDR1 GTSNPN and CDR2 SVGIG (reference sequence). This clonotype was seen a handful of times. The target antigen is unknown. TCRdb reanalysed the PCR reads using MiXCR and keeps one entry per CDR3 protein. The sample shows more than 450,000 distinct CDR3 sequences, roughly 23% of them seen only once. This TCR came from a human donor in good health. Some libraries in this study had Jurkat cell RNA spiked in. The chain combines TRBV30 with TRBJ2-1, with 9 nucleotides matching TRBD2. The sample was naive CD8+ T cells from blood, with Jurkat cell RNA spiked in. Subset in this sample: FACS-sorted CD8+CD4-CCR7+CD45RA+ naive T cells. The CDR3: CAWSKRGASGYEQFF. The CDR3 DNA sequence: TGTGCCTGGAGCAAGCGGGGGGCCTCGGGGTATGAGCAGTTCTTC.